This TCR beta chain appears in the sequencing data of a study of graft-versus-host responses after intestinal transplantation. Broader study findings: Patients who carried graft-donor T cell macrochimerism also had high graft-versus-host to host-versus-graft clonal ratios in their allografts. In recipient marrow, GvH clones were found, and some appeared first in ileum or blood. Early post-transplant HvG declines showed an association with peak circulating GvH clone levels.

Germline V gives CDR1 SQVTM, CDR2 ANQGSEA. The CDR3 consists of 14 residues. V shed 4 bases and J shed 4 bases, with 16 bases lying between them. Researchers placed around 200,000 CFSE-labeled responder cells in culture with around 200,000 irradiated, violet-dye-labeled stimulator cells. Sequencing was performed with immunoSEQ multiplex PCR; in TCRdb, only in-frame clones are kept and a portion is missing. The repertoire holds about 10,000 clones, with roughly 31% as singletons. The material was alloreactive CD4+ T cells from a mixed lymphocyte reaction culture, obtained before transplantation. Subset here: CFSE-low proliferating T cells sorted from approximately 6-day pre-transplant mixed lymphocyte reaction (GvH or HvG direction). The sequence derives from a human patient who was an organ donor for intestinal transplantation. The J gene is TRBJ2-5, the V gene TRBV29-1; D is possibly TRBD2 (6 bases). In DNA, the CDR3 is TGCAGCGTTGTCGGAGGAGGGGTGGGAGAGACCCAGTACTTC. Translation: CSVVGGGVGETQYF.